The clone carrying this T cell receptor (beta chain) has at least ten counts. The entry originates in a study of neurological immune-mediated disorders. V was pared by 10 bases and J by 2 bases, with 6 bases of the junction left unmatched. The CDR3 sequence is 13 residues long. Indicated time point: longitudinal time-point 2. The unsorted libraries were prepared from 2 million PBMCs (stored at -80 C). TCRdb fed the 5' RACE reads into MiXCR, producing one record per CDR3 protein. The sample has about 60,000 distinct CDR3 sequences; less than 10% are singletons. This sequence originates from a man under 40 in good health. Sequences were obtained from PBMCs. This rearrangement joins TRBV12-3 or TRBV12-4 to TRBJ1-2, with 8 bases that match TRBD1. The CDR3 region is CATAGQGNYGYTF. The CDR3 DNA reads TGTGCCACAGCAGGACAGGGAAACTATGGCTACACCTTC.